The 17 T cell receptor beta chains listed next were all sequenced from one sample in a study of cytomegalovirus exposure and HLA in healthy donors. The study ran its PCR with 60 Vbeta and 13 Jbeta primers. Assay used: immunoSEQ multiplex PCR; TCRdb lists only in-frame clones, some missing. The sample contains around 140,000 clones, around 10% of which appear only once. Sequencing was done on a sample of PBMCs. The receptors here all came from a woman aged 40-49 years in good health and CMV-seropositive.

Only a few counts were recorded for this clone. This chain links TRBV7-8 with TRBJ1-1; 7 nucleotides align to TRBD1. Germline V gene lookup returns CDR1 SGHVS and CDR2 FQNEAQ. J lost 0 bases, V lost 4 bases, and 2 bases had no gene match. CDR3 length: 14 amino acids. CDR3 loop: CASSSGQLNTEAFF. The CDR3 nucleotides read TGTGCCAGCAGCTCGGGACAGCTGAACACTGAAGCTTTCTTT.

CDR3 DNA sequence: TGTGCCAGCAGCGTGACCGCACAGGGGCCCGGCTCTGGAAACACCATATATTTT. Translating gives CASSVTAQGPGSGNTIYF. V is TRBV9 and J is TRBJ1-3; TRBD1 matches 7 bases. Germline V CDR1 and CDR2: SGDLS, YYNGEE. J was trimmed by 0 bases and V by 2 bases; bases with no gene match: 11. There are 18 residues in the CDR3.

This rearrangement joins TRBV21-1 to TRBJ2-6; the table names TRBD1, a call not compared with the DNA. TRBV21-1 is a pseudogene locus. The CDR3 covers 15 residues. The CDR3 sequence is CASTLGRSGANVLTF. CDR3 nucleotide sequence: TGTGCCAGTACACTTGGCAGGTCTGGGGCCAACGTCCTGACTTTC.

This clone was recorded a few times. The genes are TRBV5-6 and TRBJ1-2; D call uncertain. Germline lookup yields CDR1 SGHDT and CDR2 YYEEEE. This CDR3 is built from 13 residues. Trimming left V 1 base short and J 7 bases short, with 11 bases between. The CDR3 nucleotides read TGTGCCAGCAGCTTGAGCGGGCCCGGTGGCTACACCTTC. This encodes CASSLSGPGGYTF.

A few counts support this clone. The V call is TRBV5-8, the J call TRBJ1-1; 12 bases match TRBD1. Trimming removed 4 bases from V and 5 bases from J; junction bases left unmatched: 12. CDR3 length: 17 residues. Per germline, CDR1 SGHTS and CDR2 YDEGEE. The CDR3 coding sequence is TGTGCCAGCAGCCCTAAACGGGACAGGGGGCGCCGGACTGAAGCTTTCTTT. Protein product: CASSPKRDRGRRTEAFF.

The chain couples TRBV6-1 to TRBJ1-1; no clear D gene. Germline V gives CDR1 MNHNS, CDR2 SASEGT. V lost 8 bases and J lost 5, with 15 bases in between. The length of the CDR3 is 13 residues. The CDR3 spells CASAAVTATEAFF. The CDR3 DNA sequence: TGTGCCAGCGCGGCCGTGACGGCAACTGAAGCTTTCTTT.

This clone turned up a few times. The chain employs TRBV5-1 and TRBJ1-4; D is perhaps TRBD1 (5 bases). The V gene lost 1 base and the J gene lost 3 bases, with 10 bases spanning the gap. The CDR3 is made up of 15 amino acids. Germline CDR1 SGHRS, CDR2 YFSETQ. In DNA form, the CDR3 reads TGCGCCAGCAGCTTGCTAGGGGCGGCTAATGAAAAACTGTTTTTT. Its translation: CASSLLGAANEKLFF.

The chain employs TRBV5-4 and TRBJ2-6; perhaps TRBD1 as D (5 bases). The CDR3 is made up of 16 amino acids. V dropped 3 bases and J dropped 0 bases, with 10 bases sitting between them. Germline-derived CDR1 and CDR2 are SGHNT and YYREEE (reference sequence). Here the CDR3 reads CASSSTATSGANVLTF. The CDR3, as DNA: TGTGCCAGCAGCTCGACAGCTACCTCTGGGGCCAACGTCCTGACTTTC.

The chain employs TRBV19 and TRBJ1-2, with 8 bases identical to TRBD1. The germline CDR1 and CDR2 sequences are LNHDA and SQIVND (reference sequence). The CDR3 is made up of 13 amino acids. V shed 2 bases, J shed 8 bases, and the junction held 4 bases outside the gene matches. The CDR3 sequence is CASSIQGARGYTF. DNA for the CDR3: TGTGCCAGTAGTATACAGGGGGCGCGGGGCTACACCTTC. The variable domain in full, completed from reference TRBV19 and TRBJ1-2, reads DGGITQSPKYLFRKEGQNVTLSCEQNLNHDAMYWYRQDPGQGLRLIYYSQIVNDFQKGDIAEGYSVSREKKESFPLTVTSAQKNPTAFYLCASSIQGARGYTFGSGTRLTVV.

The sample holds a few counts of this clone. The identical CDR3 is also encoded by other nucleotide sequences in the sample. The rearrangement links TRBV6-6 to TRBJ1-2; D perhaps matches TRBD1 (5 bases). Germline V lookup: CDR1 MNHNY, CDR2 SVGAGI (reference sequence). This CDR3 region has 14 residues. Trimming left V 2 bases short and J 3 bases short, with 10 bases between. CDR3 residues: CASSYATGDYGYTF. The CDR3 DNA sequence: TGTGCCAGCAGTTACGCTACAGGCGACTATGGCTACACCTTC.

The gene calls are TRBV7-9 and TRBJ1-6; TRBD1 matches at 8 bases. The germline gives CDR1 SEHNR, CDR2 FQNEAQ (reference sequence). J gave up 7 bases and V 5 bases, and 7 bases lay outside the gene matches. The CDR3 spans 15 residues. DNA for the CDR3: TGTGCCAGCAGCCTGCGGGGACAGGAGAATTCACCCCTCCACTTT. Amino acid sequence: CASSLRGQENSPLHF. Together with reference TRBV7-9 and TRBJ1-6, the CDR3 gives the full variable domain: DTGVSQNPRHKITKRGQNVTFRCDPISEHNRLYWYRQTLGQGPEFLTYFQNEAQLEKSRLLSDRFSAERPKGSFSTLEIQRTEQGDSAMYLCASSLRGQENSPLHFGNGTRLTVT.

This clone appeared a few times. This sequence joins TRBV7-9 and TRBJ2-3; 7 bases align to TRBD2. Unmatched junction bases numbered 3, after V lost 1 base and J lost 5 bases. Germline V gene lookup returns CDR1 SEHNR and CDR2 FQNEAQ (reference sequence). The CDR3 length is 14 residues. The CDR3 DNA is TGTGCCAGCAGCTTAGTGGGGGGGGGAGATACGCAGTATTTT. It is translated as CASSLVGGGDTQYF.

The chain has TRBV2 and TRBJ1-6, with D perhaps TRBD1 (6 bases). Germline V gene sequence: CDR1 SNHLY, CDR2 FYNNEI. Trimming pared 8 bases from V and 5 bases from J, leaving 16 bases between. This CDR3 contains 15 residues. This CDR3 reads CASLGGPEDNSPLHF. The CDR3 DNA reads TGTGCCAGCCTGGGGGGGCCGGAGGATAATTCACCCCTCCACTTT.

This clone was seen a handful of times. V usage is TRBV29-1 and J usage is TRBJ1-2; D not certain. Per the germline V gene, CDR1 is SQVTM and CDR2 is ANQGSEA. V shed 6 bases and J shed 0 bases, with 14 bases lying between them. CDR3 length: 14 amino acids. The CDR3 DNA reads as TGCAGCGTCGGGAATCGGACTTCTAACTATGGCTACACCTTC. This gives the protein CSVGNRTSNYGYTF.

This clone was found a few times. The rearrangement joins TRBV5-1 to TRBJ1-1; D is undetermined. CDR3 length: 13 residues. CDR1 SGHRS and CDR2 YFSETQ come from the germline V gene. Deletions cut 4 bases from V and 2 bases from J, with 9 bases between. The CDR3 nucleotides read TGCGCCAGCAGCCTGCGGTCCAACACTGAAGCTTTCTTT. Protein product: CASSLRSNTEAFF.

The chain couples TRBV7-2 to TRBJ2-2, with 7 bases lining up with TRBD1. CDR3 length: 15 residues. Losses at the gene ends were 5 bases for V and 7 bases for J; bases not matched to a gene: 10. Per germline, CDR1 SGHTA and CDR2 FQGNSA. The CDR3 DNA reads TGTGCCAGCAGCATCCCGACAGGGATTGACGGGGAGCTGTTTTTT. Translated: CASSIPTGIDGELFF.

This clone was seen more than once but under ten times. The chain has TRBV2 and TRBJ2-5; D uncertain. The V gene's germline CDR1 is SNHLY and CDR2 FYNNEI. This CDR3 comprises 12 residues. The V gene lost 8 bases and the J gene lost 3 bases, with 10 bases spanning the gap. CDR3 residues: CASYIFKETQYF. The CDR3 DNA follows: TGTGCCAGCTACATTTTTAAAGAGACCCAGTACTTC.